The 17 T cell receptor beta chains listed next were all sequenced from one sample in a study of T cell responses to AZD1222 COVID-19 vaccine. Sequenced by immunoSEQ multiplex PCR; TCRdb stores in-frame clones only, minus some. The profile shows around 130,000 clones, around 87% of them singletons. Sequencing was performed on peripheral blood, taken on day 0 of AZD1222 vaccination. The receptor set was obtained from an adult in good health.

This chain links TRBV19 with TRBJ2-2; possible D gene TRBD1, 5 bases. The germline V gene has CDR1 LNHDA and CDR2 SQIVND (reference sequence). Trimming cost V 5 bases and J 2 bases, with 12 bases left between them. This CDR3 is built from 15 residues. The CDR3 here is CASSPGHLNTGELFF. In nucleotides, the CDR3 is TGTGCCAGTAGTCCTGGACATTTAAACACCGGGGAGCTGTTTTTT.

This chain's CDR3 is CASSLAGLAGAYEQYF. The CDR3 DNA sequence: TGTGCCAGCAGCTTAGCGGGTCTAGCGGGGGCTTACGAGCAGTACTTC. The chain combines TRBV7-2 with TRBJ2-7; 10 bases agree with TRBD2. Germline CDR1 reads SGHTA; CDR2 reads FQGNSA. The CDR3 runs to 16 residues. The ends lost 0 bases at V and 4 bases at J; junction bases unmatched: 6.

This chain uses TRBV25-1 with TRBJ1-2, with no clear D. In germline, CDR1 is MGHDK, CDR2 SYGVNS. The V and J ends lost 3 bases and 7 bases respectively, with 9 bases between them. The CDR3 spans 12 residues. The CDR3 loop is CASSDDRGGYTF. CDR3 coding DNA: TGTGCCAGCAGTGATGACCGCGGTGGCTACACCTTC.

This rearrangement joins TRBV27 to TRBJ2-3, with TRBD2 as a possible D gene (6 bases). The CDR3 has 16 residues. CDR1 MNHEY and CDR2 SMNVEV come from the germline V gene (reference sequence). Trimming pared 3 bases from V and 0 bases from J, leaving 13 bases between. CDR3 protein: CASSFISGISTDTQYF. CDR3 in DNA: TGTGCCAGCAGTTTCATTAGCGGCATTAGCACAGATACGCAGTATTTT.

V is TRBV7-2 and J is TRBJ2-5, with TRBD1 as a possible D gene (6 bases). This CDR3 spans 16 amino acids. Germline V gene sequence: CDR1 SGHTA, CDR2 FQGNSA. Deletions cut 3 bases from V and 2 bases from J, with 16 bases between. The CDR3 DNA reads TGTGCCAGCAGCTTGCACAGGGCCCCCCCTCAAGAGACCCAGTACTTC. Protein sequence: CASSLHRAPPQETQYF.

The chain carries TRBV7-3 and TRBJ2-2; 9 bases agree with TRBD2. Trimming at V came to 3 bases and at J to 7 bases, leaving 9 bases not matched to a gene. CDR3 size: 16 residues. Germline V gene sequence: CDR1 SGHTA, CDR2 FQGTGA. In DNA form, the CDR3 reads TGTGCCAGCAGCTTGCTAGCGGGGTCGAACGGCGGGGAGCTGTTTTTT. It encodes CASSLLAGSNGGELFF.

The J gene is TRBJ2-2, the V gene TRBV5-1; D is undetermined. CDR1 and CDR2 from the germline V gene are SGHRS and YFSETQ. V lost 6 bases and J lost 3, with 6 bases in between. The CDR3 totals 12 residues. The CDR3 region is CASKLHTGELFF. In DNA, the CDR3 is TGCGCCAGCAAACTACACACCGGGGAGCTGTTTTTT.

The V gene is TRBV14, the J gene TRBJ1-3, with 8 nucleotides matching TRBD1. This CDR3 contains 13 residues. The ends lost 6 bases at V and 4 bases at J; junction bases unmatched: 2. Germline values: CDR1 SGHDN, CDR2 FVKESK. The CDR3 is CASSGQGGNTIYF. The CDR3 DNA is TGTGCCAGCAGTGGACAGGGAGGAAACACCATATATTTT.

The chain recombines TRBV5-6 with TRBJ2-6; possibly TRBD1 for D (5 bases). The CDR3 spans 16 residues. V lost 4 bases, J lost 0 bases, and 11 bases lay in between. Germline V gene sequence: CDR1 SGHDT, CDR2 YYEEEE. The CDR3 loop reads CASSAYRYSGANVLTF. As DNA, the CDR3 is TGTGCCAGCAGCGCCTACAGGTACTCTGGGGCCAACGTCCTGACTTTC.

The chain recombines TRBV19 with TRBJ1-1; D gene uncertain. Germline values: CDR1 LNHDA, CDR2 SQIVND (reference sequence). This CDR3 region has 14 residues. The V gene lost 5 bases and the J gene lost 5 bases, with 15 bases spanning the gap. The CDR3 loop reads CASSPGFDRTEAFF. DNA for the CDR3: TGTGCCAGTAGTCCCGGGTTCGATAGGACTGAAGCTTTCTTT.

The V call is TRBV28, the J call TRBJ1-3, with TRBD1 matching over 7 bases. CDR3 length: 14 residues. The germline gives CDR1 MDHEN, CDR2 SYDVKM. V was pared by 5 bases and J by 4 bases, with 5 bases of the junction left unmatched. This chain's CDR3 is CASSLDRVGNTIYF. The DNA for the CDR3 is TGTGCCAGCAGTCTCGACAGGGTGGGAAACACCATATATTTT.

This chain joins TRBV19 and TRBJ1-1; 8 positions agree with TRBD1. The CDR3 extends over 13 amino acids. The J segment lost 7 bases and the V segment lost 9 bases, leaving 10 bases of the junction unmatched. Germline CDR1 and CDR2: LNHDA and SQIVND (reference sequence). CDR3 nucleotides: TGTGCCAGCTGGGACAGGCCACCCCGTGAAGCTTTCTTT. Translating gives CASWDRPPREAFF. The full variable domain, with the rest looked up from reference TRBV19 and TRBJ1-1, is DGGITQSPKYLFRKEGQNVTLSCEQNLNHDAMYWYRQDPGQGLRLIYYSQIVNDFQKGDIAEGYSVSREKKESFPLTVTSAQKNPTAFYLCASWDRPPREAFFGQGTRLTVV.

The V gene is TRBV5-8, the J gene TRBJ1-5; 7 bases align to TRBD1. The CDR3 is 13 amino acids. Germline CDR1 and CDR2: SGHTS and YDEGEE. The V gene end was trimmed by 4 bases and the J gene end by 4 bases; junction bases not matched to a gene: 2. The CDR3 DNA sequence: TGTGCCAGCAGCGGGGACAGAAATCAGCCCCAGCATTTT. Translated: CASSGDRNQPQHF.

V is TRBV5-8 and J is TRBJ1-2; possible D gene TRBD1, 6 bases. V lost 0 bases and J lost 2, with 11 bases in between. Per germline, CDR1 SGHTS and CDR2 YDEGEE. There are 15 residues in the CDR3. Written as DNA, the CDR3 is TGTGCCAGCAGCTTGGCTGGCAGGGGAAACTATGGCTACACCTTC. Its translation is CASSLAGRGNYGYTF. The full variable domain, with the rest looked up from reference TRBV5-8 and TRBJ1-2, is EAGVTQSPTHLIKTRGQQATLRCSPISGHTSVYWYQQALGLGLQFLLWYDEGEERNRGNFPPRFSGRQFPNYSSELNVNALELEDSALYLCASSLAGRGNYGYTFGSGTRLTVV.

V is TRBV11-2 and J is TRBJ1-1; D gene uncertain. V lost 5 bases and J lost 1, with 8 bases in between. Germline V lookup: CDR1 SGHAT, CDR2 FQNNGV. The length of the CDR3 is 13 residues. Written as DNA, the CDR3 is TGTGCCAGCAGCCCCCAGTGGAACACTGAAGCTTTCTTT. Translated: CASSPQWNTEAFF.

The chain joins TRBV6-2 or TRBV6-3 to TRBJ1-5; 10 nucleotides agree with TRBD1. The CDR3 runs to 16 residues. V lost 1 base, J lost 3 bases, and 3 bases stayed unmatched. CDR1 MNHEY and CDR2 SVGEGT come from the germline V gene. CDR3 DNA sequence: TGTGCCAGCAGTTACTGGGGACAGGGGAACAATCAGCCCCAGCATTTT. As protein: CASSYWGQGNNQPQHF.

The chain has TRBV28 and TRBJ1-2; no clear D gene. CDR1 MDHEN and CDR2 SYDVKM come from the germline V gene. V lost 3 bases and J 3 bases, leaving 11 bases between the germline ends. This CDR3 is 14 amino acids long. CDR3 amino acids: CASSFSRTDYGYTF. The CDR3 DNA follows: TGTGCCAGCAGTTTCTCCCGGACGGACTATGGCTACACCTTC.